The T cell receptor beta chain under discussion was sequenced for a study of blood T cell repertoires in COVID-19. The CDR3 has 16 amino acids. V shed 1 base and J 5 bases; nucleotides not matched to a gene: 9. Germline-derived CDR1 and CDR2 are SGHTA and FQGNSA. In the source study's methods: Cell counts per sample came from amplifying reference gene primers. Some clones are missing from TCRdb's copy, which holds only in-frame ones; the method was immunoSEQ multiplex PCR. V and J calls and clone size follow that table, whereas D and trimming were derived from the DNA. The table lists over 200,000 clones, approximately 90% of them singletons.

The sequence came from a man aged 60 to 75 with COVID-19, enrolled during active disease. The chain uses TRBV7-2 and TRBJ1-2; 8 nucleotides align to TRBD1. The material sequenced was peripheral blood. Here the CDR3 DNA reads TGTGCCAGCAGCTTAGGGGGACAGGAGCTTACATATGGCTACACCTTC. This encodes CASSLGGQELTYGYTF. Full variable domain (missing parts from reference TRBV7-2 and TRBJ1-2): GAGVSQSPSNKVTEKGKDVELRCDPISGHTALYWYRQSLGQGLEFLIYFQGNSAPDKSGLPSDRFSAERTGGSVSTLTIQRTQQEDSAVYLCASSLGGQELTYGYTFGSGTRLTVV.